These T cell receptor beta chains were read from a single sample in a study of metastatic and nonmetastatic thyroid tumors. TCRdb re-called the PCR reads via MiXCR. The repertoire consists of fewer than 100,000 clones, with around 14% occurring once and the leading ten covering 3% to 4.5%. The sample was blood. These receptors were obtained from a female donor with papillary thyroid cancer or a benign thyroid nodule (not recorded which). Some clones in this sample may be carry-over from other donors' samples. The CDR3 runs from the conserved cysteine through the conserved F or W. A D gene is named only where the DNA matches it firmly. Size tells how often a clone was seen (once, few, many) or the class of an expanded clone, and some rows leave it out.

v_call: TRBV6-1; j_call: TRBJ2-3; d_call: TRBD2; clone_size: -; cdr3_aa: CASSGLAGGPDAQYF; cdr3_nt: TGTGCCAGCAGTGGACTAGCGGGGGGGCCAGATGCGCAGTATTTT
v_call: TRBV4-2; j_call: TRBJ1-2; d_call: TRBD1; clone_size: many; cdr3_aa: CASSQDRDRVYYGYTF; cdr3_nt: TGTGCCAGCAGCCAAGACCGGGACAGGGTTTACTATGGCTACACCTTC
v_call: TRBV27; j_call: TRBJ2-3; d_call: TRBD2; clone_size: few; cdr3_aa: CASSSRLAGGTDTQYF; cdr3_nt: TGTGCCAGCAGTTCCCGACTAGCGGGAGGGACAGATACGCAGTATTTT
v_call: TRBV9; j_call: TRBJ2-2; d_call: -; clone_size: many; cdr3_aa: CASSVAPRGNAGELFF; cdr3_nt: TGTGCCAGCAGCGTAGCTCCGAGAGGGAACGCCGGGGAGCTGTTTTTT
v_call: TRBV2; j_call: TRBJ1-1; d_call: -; clone_size: many; cdr3_aa: CASSENSGMNTEAFF; cdr3_nt: TGTGCCAGCAGTGAAAACAGCGGAATGAACACTGAAGCTTTCTTT
v_call: TRBV12-3/TRBV12-4; j_call: TRBJ2-2; d_call: TRBD1; clone_size: few; cdr3_aa: CASSLRQGRTGELFF; cdr3_nt: TGTGCCAGCAGTCTCCGACAGGGGCGGACCGGGGAGCTGTTTTTT
v_call: TRBV2; j_call: TRBJ1-2; d_call: TRBD1; clone_size: many; cdr3_aa: CASSGGTGGYGAYGYTF; cdr3_nt: TGTGCCAGCAGTGGGGGGACAGGGGGATATGGGGCCTATGGCTACACCTTC
v_call: TRBV2; j_call: TRBJ2-1; d_call: -; clone_size: -; cdr3_aa: CASSGGWGRVRNEQFF; cdr3_nt: TGTGCCAGCAGTGGGGGGTGGGGCAGGGTACGGAATGAGCAGTTCTTC
v_call: TRBV7-3; j_call: TRBJ2-5; d_call: -; clone_size: many; cdr3_aa: CASSLSGSQETQYF; cdr3_nt: TGTGCCAGCAGCTTATCGGGGTCTCAAGAGACCCAGTACTTC
v_call: TRBV19; j_call: TRBJ2-1; d_call: -; clone_size: many; cdr3_aa: CASSISAGTNYNEQFF; cdr3_nt: TGTGCCAGTAGTATCTCTGCGGGGACGAACTACAATGAGCAGTTCTTC
v_call: TRBV28; j_call: TRBJ2-7; d_call: -; clone_size: few; cdr3_aa: CAIGARPLFAYEQYF; cdr3_nt: TGTGCCATCGGTGCCCGACCGCTATTCGCCTACGAGCAGTACTTC
v_call: TRBV28; j_call: TRBJ2-3; d_call: -; clone_size: many; cdr3_aa: CASLRGSSTDTQYF; cdr3_nt: TGTGCCAGCTTAAGGGGTTCTAGCACAGATACGCAGTATTTT
v_call: TRBV28; j_call: TRBJ2-3; d_call: TRBD2; clone_size: many; cdr3_aa: CASSFAGGGPRRDTQYF; cdr3_nt: TGTGCCAGCAGTTTTGCCGGGGGGGGCCCCCGAAGGGATACGCAGTATTTT
v_call: TRBV9; j_call: TRBJ2-1; d_call: TRBD1; clone_size: many; cdr3_aa: CASSVGLSGTGRGNEQFF; cdr3_nt: TGTGCCAGCAGCGTAGGACTTTCCGGGACAGGTAGAGGAAATGAGCAGTTCTTC
v_call: TRBV6-1; j_call: TRBJ1-6; d_call: -; clone_size: few; cdr3_aa: CATYRLPWGSYNSPLNF; cdr3_nt: TGTGCCACTTACCGACTCCCGTGGGGCTCCTATAATTCACCCCTCAACTTT
v_call: TRBV6-1; j_call: TRBJ1-4; d_call: -; clone_size: many; cdr3_aa: CASSTLVPRIEEKLFF; cdr3_nt: TGTGCCAGCAGTACCCTTGTGCCAAGGATTGAGGAAAAACTGTTTTTT
v_call: TRBV20-1; j_call: TRBJ2-2; d_call: -; clone_size: many; cdr3_aa: CSARDPGRGNTGELFF; cdr3_nt: TGCAGTGCTAGAGATCCGGGCAGGGGGAACACCGGGGAGCTGTTTTTT
v_call: TRBV19; j_call: TRBJ1-5; d_call: -; clone_size: many; cdr3_aa: CASSPASNQPQHF; cdr3_nt: TGTGCCAGTAGTCCTGCGAGCAATCAGCCCCAGCATTTT
v_call: TRBV7-2; j_call: TRBJ1-1; d_call: -; clone_size: many; cdr3_aa: CASSRHRLNTEAFF; cdr3_nt: TGTGCCAGCAGCCGGCACAGGCTGAACACTGAAGCTTTCTTT
v_call: TRBV14; j_call: TRBJ2-1; d_call: -; clone_size: many; cdr3_aa: CASSQDLGVGEQFF; cdr3_nt: TGTGCCAGCAGCCAAGATCTTGGGGTTGGGGAGCAGTTCTTC
v_call: TRBV7-8; j_call: TRBJ1-2; d_call: -; clone_size: -; cdr3_aa: CTSSLTRTASEGYTF; cdr3_nt: TGTACCAGCAGCTTAACCCGGACCGCCTCAGAAGGCTACACCTTC
v_call: TRBV6-2/TRBV6-3; j_call: TRBJ2-4; d_call: TRBD1; clone_size: many; cdr3_aa: CASSTGGASRHIQYF; cdr3_nt: TGTGCCAGCAGTACAGGGGGCGCATCTAGACACATTCAGTACTTC
v_call: TRBV2; j_call: TRBJ2-1; d_call: TRBD1; clone_size: many; cdr3_aa: CASNEGQGKRDEQFF; cdr3_nt: TGTGCCAGCAATGAAGGACAGGGGAAGCGGGATGAGCAGTTCTTC
v_call: TRBV7-2; j_call: TRBJ1-5; d_call: TRBD1; clone_size: many; cdr3_aa: CASSSPPGQGINQPQHF; cdr3_nt: TGTGCCAGCAGCTCACCTCCGGGACAGGGGATCAATCAGCCCCAGCATTTT
v_call: TRBV11-2; j_call: TRBJ2-7; d_call: -; clone_size: many; cdr3_aa: CASSFLPAAEQYF; cdr3_nt: TGTGCCAGCAGCTTCCTTCCAGCTGCCGAGCAGTACTTC
v_call: TRBV3-1; j_call: TRBJ1-5; d_call: TRBD1; clone_size: many; cdr3_aa: CASSQGQGHQPQHF; cdr3_nt: TGTGCCAGCAGCCAGGGACAGGGACATCAGCCCCAGCATTTT
v_call: TRBV9; j_call: TRBJ1-2; d_call: TRBD1; clone_size: many; cdr3_aa: CASSQTGGGSYTF; cdr3_nt: TGTGCCAGCAGCCAGACAGGGGGCGGGAGCTACACCTTC
v_call: TRBV7-3; j_call: TRBJ1-1; d_call: -; clone_size: many; cdr3_aa: CASSIGTGTEAFF; cdr3_nt: TGTGCCAGCAGCATTGGGACGGGTACTGAAGCTTTCTTT
v_call: TRBV19; j_call: TRBJ1-1; d_call: TRBD1; clone_size: many; cdr3_aa: CASSIVNPDRGRNTEAFF; cdr3_nt: TGTGCCAGTAGTATAGTCAACCCGGACAGGGGGCGGAACACTGAAGCTTTCTTT
v_call: TRBV5-4; j_call: TRBJ2-3; d_call: -; clone_size: few; cdr3_aa: CASSLGSLSTDTQYF; cdr3_nt: TGTGCCAGCAGCTTGGGCAGCCTTAGCACAGATACGCAGTATTTT
v_call: TRBV20-1; j_call: TRBJ2-3; d_call: TRBD2; clone_size: -; cdr3_aa: CSAKRVGGGTDTQYF; cdr3_nt: TGCAGTGCCAAGAGGGTCGGGGGGGGCACAGATACGCAGTATTTT
v_call: TRBV5-4; j_call: TRBJ1-2; d_call: -; clone_size: -; cdr3_aa: CASSTEGPSGYGYTF; cdr3_nt: TGTGCCAGCAGCACAGAAGGACCTTCTGGTTACGGCTACACCTTC
v_call: TRBV3-1; j_call: TRBJ2-7; d_call: -; clone_size: many; cdr3_aa: CASTPISQGPSYEQYF; cdr3_nt: TGTGCCAGCACCCCGATCTCGCAGGGGCCCTCCTACGAGCAGTACTTC
v_call: TRBV27; j_call: TRBJ1-5; d_call: TRBD1; clone_size: many; cdr3_aa: CASSSGTGGYQPQHF; cdr3_nt: TGTGCCAGCAGTTCCGGGACAGGGGGTTATCAGCCCCAGCATTTT
v_call: TRBV14; j_call: TRBJ2-3; d_call: -; clone_size: -; cdr3_aa: CASIQGGGTDTQYF; cdr3_nt: TGTGCCAGCATCCAAGGGGGTGGCACAGATACGCAGTATTTT
v_call: TRBV9; j_call: TRBJ1-1; d_call: TRBD1; clone_size: many; cdr3_aa: CASSERTGGTEAFF; cdr3_nt: TGTGCCAGCAGCGAACGGACAGGAGGAACTGAAGCTTTCTTT
v_call: TRBV19; j_call: TRBJ2-1; d_call: TRBD2; clone_size: many; cdr3_aa: CASSGLAGGPEQFF; cdr3_nt: TGTGCCAGTAGTGGACTAGCGGGGGGGCCTGAGCAGTTCTTC
v_call: TRBV30; j_call: TRBJ1-1; d_call: -; clone_size: -; cdr3_aa: CAWSGQMNTEAFF; cdr3_nt: TGTGCCTGGAGTGGACAGATGAACACTGAAGCTTTCTTT
v_call: TRBV20-1; j_call: TRBJ1-2; d_call: -; clone_size: -; cdr3_aa: CSAHPSECGYTF; cdr3_nt: TGCAGTGCCCACCCTTCGGAATGTGGCTACACCTTC
v_call: TRBV28; j_call: TRBJ2-7; d_call: -; clone_size: many; cdr3_aa: CASSFRGFYEQYF; cdr3_nt: TGTGCCAGCAGTTTTAGAGGTTTCTACGAGCAGTACTTC
v_call: TRBV19; j_call: TRBJ2-5; d_call: TRBD1; clone_size: many; cdr3_aa: CASSIGAGGMETQYF; cdr3_nt: TGTGCCAGTAGTATAGGGGCAGGGGGCATGGAGACCCAGTACTTC
v_call: TRBV4-2; j_call: TRBJ1-2; d_call: -; clone_size: -; cdr3_aa: CASSQDLGVGGYTF; cdr3_nt: TGTGCCAGCAGCCAAGATCTGGGGGTGGGTGGCTACACCTTC
v_call: TRBV11-2; j_call: TRBJ2-5; d_call: TRBD2; clone_size: few; cdr3_aa: CASSLVLGGAPVETQYF; cdr3_nt: TGTGCCAGCAGCTTAGTCCTCGGGGGGGCCCCTGTGGAGACCCAGTACTTC
v_call: TRBV7-8; j_call: TRBJ1-1; d_call: -; clone_size: many; cdr3_aa: CASSLTPGTEAFF; cdr3_nt: TGTGCCAGCAGCTTAACCCCAGGAACTGAAGCTTTCTTT
v_call: TRBV5-1; j_call: TRBJ2-1; d_call: TRBD2; clone_size: -; cdr3_aa: CASSPPGTMNNEQFF; cdr3_nt: TGCGCCAGCAGCCCACCCGGGACTATGAACAATGAGCAGTTCTTC
v_call: TRBV11-1; j_call: TRBJ2-1; d_call: TRBD2; clone_size: many; cdr3_aa: CASSLAGGLAGAVHEQFF; cdr3_nt: TGTGCCAGCAGCTTAGCCGGGGGGCTAGCGGGGGCCGTACATGAGCAGTTCTTC
v_call: TRBV9; j_call: TRBJ2-7; d_call: TRBD2; clone_size: few; cdr3_aa: CASIVMCGGAGEQYF; cdr3_nt: TGTGCCAGCATCGTCATGTGCGGGGGGGCAGGGGAGCAGTACTTC
v_call: TRBV28; j_call: TRBJ1-4; d_call: -; clone_size: many; cdr3_aa: CASNPLGGEKLFF; cdr3_nt: TGTGCCAGCAACCCTTTGGGGGGGGAAAAACTGTTTTTT
v_call: TRBV12-3/TRBV12-4; j_call: TRBJ2-2; d_call: TRBD2; clone_size: many; cdr3_aa: CASSLGLAGNAGELFF; cdr3_nt: TGTGCCAGCAGCCTCGGACTAGCGGGCAACGCCGGGGAGCTGTTTTTT
v_call: TRBV7-8; j_call: TRBJ1-1; d_call: -; clone_size: many; cdr3_aa: CASSLASQGQTEAFF; cdr3_nt: TGTGCCAGCAGCTTAGCTAGTCAGGGCCAAACTGAAGCTTTCTTT
v_call: TRBV7-9; j_call: TRBJ1-1; d_call: -; clone_size: many; cdr3_aa: CANFRDGGTEAFF; cdr3_nt: TGTGCCAACTTCCGGGACGGGGGCACTGAAGCTTTCTTT
v_call: TRBV12-3/TRBV12-4; j_call: TRBJ2-1; d_call: -; clone_size: many; cdr3_aa: CASSSKHEQFF; cdr3_nt: TGTGCCAGCAGTTCCAAGCATGAGCAGTTCTTC
v_call: TRBV12-3/TRBV12-4; j_call: TRBJ2-7; d_call: -; clone_size: many; cdr3_aa: CASMEGPTDYEQYF; cdr3_nt: TGTGCCAGCATGGAGGGCCCGACGGACTACGAGCAGTACTTC
v_call: TRBV7-9; j_call: TRBJ1-5; d_call: -; clone_size: many; cdr3_aa: CASSLEVEGNQPQHF; cdr3_nt: TGTGCCAGCAGCTTAGAGGTGGAGGGCAATCAGCCCCAGCATTTT
v_call: TRBV11-2; j_call: TRBJ1-1; d_call: -; clone_size: few; cdr3_aa: CASSFRGEGTEAFF; cdr3_nt: TGTGCCAGCAGCTTCCGGGGGGAGGGGACTGAAGCTTTCTTT
v_call: TRBV27; j_call: TRBJ2-1; d_call: -; clone_size: many; cdr3_aa: CASSRLQNEQFF; cdr3_nt: TGTGCCAGCAGTAGACTCCAAAATGAGCAGTTCTTC